A single sample is the source of the 15 T cell receptor beta chains below, sequenced in a study of shared clonotypes between healthy human individuals. CD45RO-negative CD8 cells positively selected for CCR7 made up the naive population, which excluded terminally differentiated effector memory CD45RA+ cells. Assay used: immunoSEQ multiplex PCR; TCRdb lists only in-frame clones, some missing. Among around 1.9 million clones listed, 93% were seen once. The sequenced sample consisted of naive CD8+ T cells from PBMCs. These receptors all stem from a man aged 18 to 30 in good health. Some clones in this sample may be carry-over from other donors' samples.

Written as DNA, the CDR3 is TGTGCCAGCAGTTTGGACAGCTACGAGCAGTACTTC. Its protein is CASSLDSYEQYF. This chain links TRBV6-5 with TRBJ2-7, with D possibly being TRBD1 (6 bases). Germline V gene data show CDR1 as MNHEY and CDR2 as SVGAGI. Deletions cut 4 bases from V and 3 bases from J, with 7 bases between. The CDR3 length is 12 residues.

The rearrangement uses TRBV2 and TRBJ2-3; D is ambiguous. V lost 3 bases and J 1 base, leaving 11 bases between the germline ends. CDR1 is SNHLY and CDR2 is FYNNEI in the germline V gene. The CDR3 covers 15 residues. The CDR3, as DNA: TGTGCCAGCAGTGACATATTAGTGGGCACAGATACGCAGTATTTT. Translating it yields CASSDILVGTDTQYF.

Of note for this clone: Other DNA sequences in the sample encode the same CDR3. The gene calls are TRBV5-1 and TRBJ2-7; a possible D gene is TRBD2 (5 bases). This CDR3 is built from 13 residues. Trimming stripped 4 bases from V and 1 base from J, with 9 bases between. CDR1 and CDR2 (germline): SGHRS, YFSETQ. CDR3 region: CASSERSSYEQYF. Here the CDR3 DNA reads TGCGCCAGCAGCGAGCGGTCGTCCTACGAGCAGTACTTC. The full variable domain, completed using reference TRBV5-1 and TRBJ2-7, is KAGVTQTPRYLIKTRGQQVTLSCSPISGHRSVSWYQQTPGQGLQFLFEYFSETQRNKGNFPGRFSGRQFSNSRSEMNVSTLELGDSALYLCASSERSSYEQYFGPGTRLTVT.

This clone appeared once. This chain links TRBV10-3 with TRBJ1-1; 7 nucleotides align to TRBD1. Germline values: CDR1 ENHRY, CDR2 SYGVKD. Germline trimming cut 4 bases from V and 6 bases from J; bases unmatched to any gene: 8. The CDR3 has 14 amino acids. The CDR3 bases are TGTGCCATCAGTGCCTCGACCGGGACAGCTGAAGCTTTCTTT. As protein: CAISASTGTAEAFF.

This clone showed up just once. The sample has other DNA sequences that encode this CDR3 too. CDR3 loop: CASRYRGLTEAFF. The CDR3 region has the DNA TGTGCCAGTAGGTACAGGGGGCTCACTGAAGCTTTCTTT. The rearrangement uses TRBV19 and TRBJ1-1; 9 nucleotides agree with TRBD1. Trimming took 6 bases from V and 4 from J; bases not matched to a gene: 3. The CDR3 has 13 residues. Per germline, CDR1 LNHDA and CDR2 SQIVND (reference sequence). The full variable domain, its missing parts supplied by reference TRBV19 and TRBJ1-1, is DGGITQSPKYLFRKEGQNVTLSCEQNLNHDAMYWYRQDPGQGLRLIYYSQIVNDFQKGDIAEGYSVSREKKESFPLTVTSAQKNPTAFYLCASRYRGLTEAFFGQGTRLTVV.

This rearrangement joins TRBV4-3 to TRBJ1-3; TRBD1 matches 7 bases. The germline V gene has CDR1 LGHNA and CDR2 YSLEER. There are 17 residues in the CDR3. J was trimmed by 2 bases and V by 0 bases; bases with no gene match: 7. The CDR3 protein is CASSQDRDREAGNTIYF. The DNA for the CDR3 is TGCGCCAGCAGCCAAGATCGCGACAGGGAGGCTGGAAACACCATATATTTT.

This chain uses TRBV9 with TRBJ2-7; the match to TRBD1 covers 9 bases. Losses at the gene ends were 3 bases for V and 3 bases for J; bases not matched to a gene: 4. Germline assignment: CDR1 SGDLS and CDR2 YYNGEE. The CDR3 length is 14 residues. The CDR3 protein is CASSAGTGRYEQYF. In nucleotides, the CDR3 is TGTGCCAGCAGCGCCGGGACAGGGCGCTACGAGCAGTACTTC. Full variable domain (remainder filled in from reference TRBV9 and TRBJ2-7): DSGVTQTPKHLITATGQRVTLRCSPRSGDLSVYWYQQSLDQGLQFLIQYYNGEERAKGNILERFSAQQFPDLHSELNLSSLELGDSALYFCASSAGTGRYEQYFGPGTRLTVT.

The chain joins TRBV6-6 to TRBJ2-1, with 12 bases aligning to TRBD2. Germline lookup yields CDR1 MNHNY and CDR2 SVGAGI (reference sequence). CDR3 length equals 16 residues. V shed 5 bases and J 7 bases; nucleotides not matched to a gene: 9. The CDR3 loop reads CASSPTSGSGGNEQFF. DNA for the CDR3: TGTGCCAGCAGTCCGACTAGCGGGAGCGGCGGGAATGAGCAGTTCTTC.

On this clone itself: Other DNA sequences in this specimen translate into the identical CDR3. The chain combines TRBV4-1 with TRBJ1-5, with D perhaps TRBD1 (5 bases). The germline V gene encodes CDR1 MGHRA and CDR2 YSYEKL. The V end lost 1 base, the J end lost 3 bases, and 10 bases lay between the germline ends. This CDR3 contains 15 residues. The CDR3 loop is CASSQVGAVNQPQHF. The CDR3 DNA sequence: TGCGCCAGCAGCCAAGTCGGGGCCGTCAATCAGCCCCAGCATTTT.

The gene calls are TRBV9 and TRBJ2-3; D not certain. This CDR3 comprises 12 residues. V was clipped by 4 bases and J by 0 bases, with 3 bases between them. The germline V gene encodes CDR1 SGDLS and CDR2 YYNGEE. The CDR3 spells CASSISTDTQYF. DNA of the CDR3: TGTGCCAGCAGCATTAGCACAGATACGCAGTATTTT.

This chain connects TRBV7-3 to TRBJ1-1; TRBD1 aligns across 8 bases. The CDR3 spans 15 residues. With V trimmed by 1 base and J by 3 bases, 4 bases remained unmatched. The germline CDR1 and CDR2 sequences are SGHTA and FQGTGA. The CDR3 loop is CASSLIRGPDTEAFF. DNA of the CDR3: TGTGCCAGCAGCTTAATCAGGGGGCCCGACACTGAAGCTTTCTTT.

This chain joins TRBV7-9 and TRBJ2-1; a weak D match, TRBD2 (6 bases). V lost 8 bases, J lost 7 bases, and 21 bases lay in between. The CDR3 spans 15 residues. The V gene's germline CDR1 is SEHNR and CDR2 FQNEAQ (reference sequence). CDR3 in DNA: TGTGCCAGCGGCACCGTTGCGGGGATACCGAATGAGCAGTTCTTC. Encoded protein: CASGTVAGIPNEQFF.

The rearrangement joins TRBV10-3 to TRBJ1-5; D may be TRBD1 (5 bases). Trimming pared 7 bases from V and 1 base from J, leaving 8 bases between. The CDR3 is 13 residues long. Germline assignment: CDR1 ENHRY and CDR2 SYGVKD. In DNA form, the CDR3 reads TGTGCCATCACCCAGGGAAGCAATCAGCCCCAGCATTTT. Protein product: CAITQGSNQPQHF.

Concerning this clone: The identical CDR3 is also encoded by other nucleotide sequences in the sample. The rearrangement joins TRBV9 to TRBJ2-7, with D possibly matching TRBD1 (6 bases). Trimming cost V 3 bases and J 0 bases, with 7 bases left between them. The length of the CDR3 is 13 residues. Germline CDR1 reads SGDLS; CDR2 reads YYNGEE. The CDR3 DNA reads as TGTGCCAGCAGCGAGGGGGTCTCCTACGAGCAGTACTTC. It yields the protein CASSEGVSYEQYF.

The rearrangement uses TRBV7-9 and TRBJ2-3, with 9 bases matching TRBD1. Germline V CDR1 and CDR2: SEHNR, FQNEAQ (reference sequence). Losses at the gene ends were 5 bases for V and 5 bases for J; bases not matched to a gene: 8. The CDR3 consists of 15 residues. CDR3: CASSPLTGGVDTQYF. The CDR3, as DNA: TGTGCCAGCAGCCCTTTGACAGGGGGGGTAGATACGCAGTATTTT. The full variable domain, rest sourced from reference TRBV7-9 and TRBJ2-3, is DTGVSQNPRHKITKRGQNVTFRCDPISEHNRLYWYRQTLGQGPEFLTYFQNEAQLEKSRLLSDRFSAERPKGSFSTLEIQRTEQGDSAMYLCASSPLTGGVDTQYFGPGTRLTVL.